This entry concerns a single T cell receptor (beta chain). The data derive from a study of blood T cell repertoires in COVID-19. Overall study context: Acute and convalescent COVID-19 specimens originated in the United States, Italy and Spain.

Participants reported their clinical history, and cohort assignment relied on those reports. Cohort 3 recovered donors had two negative PCRs, clearance, or symptom resolution. With 2 bases removed from V and 7 bases from J, the gap between germline ends came to 9 bases. The CDR3 runs to 13 residues. CDR1 SGHNT and CDR2 YENEEA come from the germline V gene. Generated by immunoSEQ multiplex PCR, the TCRdb table keeps only in-frame clones and is missing some. The sample includes roughly 290,000 clones, roughly 85% of them seen just once. The rearrangement uses TRBV11-3 and TRBJ2-1, with D hard to call. The sequencing input was PBMCs or T cells enriched from blood (not recorded which). The sequence derives from a woman in her thirties who had recovered from COVID-19. CDR3 loop: CASSLYFGNEQFF. CDR3 bases: TGTGCCAGCAGCTTATATTTCGGGAATGAGCAGTTCTTC. The full variable domain, in which reference TRBV11-3 and TRBJ2-1 provide the parts outside the CDR3, is EAGVVQSPRYKIIEKKQPVAFWCNPISGHNTLYWYLQNLGQGPELLIRYENEEAVDDSQLPKDRFSAERLKGVDSTLKIQPAELGDSAVYLCASSLYFGNEQFFGPGTRLTVL.